This T cell receptor beta chain comes out of a study of blood T cells in healthy people across ages. PCR was performed a second time for roughly 6 to 12 cycles using a sample-barcoded 5' primer and a J-beta primer mix. Each cDNA molecule was tagged by a template-switch adaptor with 12 random nucleotides. TCRdb re-derived calls from the 5' RACE reads in MiXCR, one entry per CDR3 protein. The table has 1.2 million to 1.5 million distinct CDR3 sequences, 42% seen once; the top ten hold 7.9%. Points from the study as a whole: CMV infection status of these donors was not known. A strong correlation between TCR beta diversity and naive T cell percentage was seen.

The germline V gene has CDR1 DFQATT and CDR2 SNEGSKA (reference sequence). Trimming pared 3 bases from V and 6 bases from J, leaving 11 bases between. The length of the CDR3 is 12 residues. For this clonotype: Its antigen is still unknown.

This receptor was identified in a woman aged 18-29 years in good health. V gene TRBV20-1 combines with J gene TRBJ1-1; maybe TRBD1 (5 bases). The sequencing sample was made of blood. CDR3 nucleotides: TGCAGTGCTAGGGCAGGGTACCCTGAAGCTTTCTTT. Translation: CSARAGYPEAFF.